This TCR beta chain stems from a study of blood T cell repertoires in COVID-19. Sequenced by immunoSEQ multiplex PCR; TCRdb stores in-frame clones only, minus some. The sample lists approximately 120,000 clones; roughly 80% were seen once. This CDR3 comprises 14 residues. CDR1 is SGHVS and CDR2 is FQNEAQ in the germline V gene. V lost 5 bases and J lost 6, with 14 bases in between. This chain links TRBV7-8 with TRBJ1-5, with D possibly TRBD1 on 5 matching bases. The sequencing sample was made of peripheral blood. The TCR originated in a woman aged 60-75 years with acute or convalescent COVID-19. Here the CDR3 DNA reads TGTGCCAGCAGCAATGGGGGGGGTGTTCAGCCCCAGCATTTT. It encodes CASSNGGGVQPQHF. Full variable domain (remainder filled in from reference TRBV7-8 and TRBJ1-5): GAGVSQSPRYKVAKRGQDVALRCDPISGHVSLFWYQQALGQGPEFLTYFQNEAQLDKSGLPSDRFFAERPEGSVSTLKIQRTQQEDSAVYLCASSNGGGVQPQHFGDGTRLSIL.